This T cell receptor (beta chain) emerged from a study of cytomegalovirus exposure and HLA in healthy donors. CDR1 and CDR2 (germline): KGHSH, LQKENI. There are 12 residues in the CDR3. Trimming removed 5 bases at V and 4 bases at J, with 8 bases between. Study findings and constraints: Later, TCR association rates were found to vary by HLA locus, highest for DRB1 and lowest for HLA-C.

Amplification used 60 Vbeta primers and 13 Jbeta primers. Assay: immunoSEQ multiplex PCR; the TCRdb copy retains only in-frame clones and omits some. The sample carries around 190,000 clones, around 80% recorded once. A word on this clone: Its antigen is not identified.

The clonotype comes from a young woman in good health and CMV-seropositive. The genes are TRBV18 and TRBJ1-1; D is perhaps TRBD1 (6 bases). Sequenced material: PBMCs. CDR3 sequence reads: CASSSTGTEAFF. The CDR3 DNA sequence: TGTGCCAGCTCATCGACAGGCACTGAAGCTTTCTTT.